A single sample is the source of the 23 T cell receptor beta chains below, sequenced in a study of OX40 agonist ivuxolimab in advanced cancers. Libraries were prepared by immunoSEQ multiplex PCR; TCRdb keeps only in-frame clonotypes and omits some of them. This sample has about 52,000 clones; 85% to 95% occur once, and the top ten carry 9.5% to 15%. Sequenced here: CD4+ or CD8+ T cells sorted from blood, sampled in a trial of the OX40 agonist ivuxolimab. These receptors all come from an adult with an advanced solid tumor such as melanoma, head and neck, liver or kidney cancer.

The chain has TRBV6-5 and TRBJ2-2; D may correspond to TRBD1 or TRBD2 (5 bases each). CDR1 and CDR2 (germline): MNHEY, SVGAGI. The CDR3 is 14 amino acids. V dropped 6 bases and J dropped 5 bases, with 13 bases sitting between them. CDR3 loop: CASSPGPWTGELFF. The CDR3 DNA sequence: TGTGCCAGCAGCCCGGGACCCTGGACCGGGGAGCTGTTTTTT.

This chain connects TRBV4-3 to TRBJ2-7, with TRBD2 matching 7 bases. The length of the CDR3 is 15 residues. J was trimmed by 0 bases and V by 1 base; bases with no gene match: 3. The germline gives CDR1 LGHNA, CDR2 YSLEER. CDR3 region: CASSQGGGSSYEQYF. CDR3 in DNA: TGCGCCAGCAGCCAAGGGGGCGGGAGCTCCTACGAGCAGTACTTC.

This CDR3 is CASSPPGGVGSYEQYF. For the CDR3, the DNA is TGTGCCAGCAGCCCACCCGGTGGGGTCGGGAGTTACGAGCAGTACTTC. The chain links TRBV7-2 to TRBJ2-7; a weak D match, TRBD2 (6 bases). V gave up 5 bases and J gave up 4 bases, with 21 bases separating them. The CDR3 has 16 residues. Germline CDR1 and CDR2: SGHTA and FQGNSA.

This rearrangement joins TRBV27 to TRBJ2-1; 7 bases align to TRBD1. V shed 0 bases and J 6 bases; nucleotides not matched to a gene: 5. In germline, CDR1 is MNHEY, CDR2 SMNVEV (reference sequence). This CDR3 comprises 15 residues. The CDR3 nucleotides are TGTGCCAGCAGTTTATCGGGGCCAGGGGGCAATGAGCAGTTCTTC. Translating gives CASSLSGPGGNEQFF.

The gene calls are TRBV9 and TRBJ2-6, with TRBD1 matching over 8 bases. Germline trimming cut 2 bases from V and 0 bases from J; bases unmatched to any gene: 7. The CDR3 spans 18 residues. Per germline, CDR1 SGDLS and CDR2 YYNGEE. In DNA form, the CDR3 reads TGTGCCAGCAGCGTCCGGGACAGGATATTCTCTGGGGCCAACGTCCTGACTTTC. Translation: CASSVRDRIFSGANVLTF.

The chain employs TRBV6-7 and TRBJ2-7; 12 bases match TRBD1. TRBV6-7 is annotated as an ORF whose role is uncertain. V shed 0 bases and J 6 bases; nucleotides not matched to a gene: 6. The CDR3 contains 16 residues. CDR3: CASSYSAGTGGLEQYF. CDR3 coding DNA: TGTGCCAGCAGTTACTCCGCCGGGACAGGGGGCCTCGAGCAGTACTTC.

This clone has a handful of counts. The V gene is TRBV28, the J gene TRBJ1-5, with D tentatively TRBD1 (6 bases). From germline, CDR1 is MDHEN and CDR2 SYDVKM. Trimming shortened V by 4 bases and J by 3 bases, and 16 bases separated the two germline ends. This CDR3 comprises 16 residues. This chain's CDR3 is CASSSLQGLVNQPQHF. In DNA, the CDR3 is TGTGCCAGCAGTTCACTACAGGGACTCGTCAATCAGCCCCAGCATTTT.

The rearrangement uses TRBV5-1 and TRBJ2-1; 10 bases align to TRBD1. J was trimmed by 3 bases and V by 2 bases; bases with no gene match: 2. The CDR3 contains 15 residues. The V gene's germline CDR1 is SGHRS and CDR2 YFSETQ. CDR3 amino acids: CASSLGTGVYNEQFF. The CDR3 region has the DNA TGCGCCAGCAGCTTAGGGACAGGGGTCTACAATGAGCAGTTCTTC.

The V gene is TRBV29-1, the J gene TRBJ1-2, with D hard to call. The CDR3 covers 14 residues. Germline V gives CDR1 SQVTM, CDR2 ANQGSEA. V was trimmed by 1 base and J by 1 base, leaving 10 bases between them. CDR3 coding DNA: TGCAGCGTTGAAGGGGCAGGCGTTAACTATGGCTACACCTTC. Translation: CSVEGAGVNYGYTF.

The chain is built from TRBV7-9 and TRBJ2-1; 7 nucleotides line up with TRBD1. Germline trimming cut 4 bases from V and 7 bases from J; bases unmatched to any gene: 1. The CDR3 loop spans 12 amino acids. Germline assignment: CDR1 SEHNR and CDR2 FQNEAQ (reference sequence). CDR3 nucleotide sequence: TGTGCCAGCAGCTGGGACAGAAATGAGCAGTTCTTC. Encoded protein: CASSWDRNEQFF.

The chain recombines TRBV29-1 with TRBJ2-2, with TRBD2 identical over 8 bases. V lost 7 bases to trimming and J lost 7 bases; unmatched junction nucleotides: 8. Germline CDR1 is SQVTM and CDR2 is ANQGSEA. The CDR3 runs 13 residues. CDR3 loop: CSGAGGGSGELFF. The CDR3, as DNA: TGCAGCGGCGCCGGGGGGGGCAGCGGGGAGCTGTTTTTT.

This chain uses TRBV19 with TRBJ1-1, with 9 bases lining up with TRBD1. Germline-derived CDR1 and CDR2 are LNHDA and SQIVND (reference sequence). CDR3 length equals 10 residues. The CDR3 DNA is TGTGGGACAGGGGTCACTGAAGCTTTCTTT. The encoded protein is CGTGVTEAFF.

The chain carries TRBV4-1 and TRBJ2-7; D perhaps matches TRBD1 (5 bases). The CDR3 has 15 residues. Trimming removed 1 base at V and 4 bases at J, with 14 bases between. Germline V gene data show CDR1 as MGHRA and CDR2 as YSYEKL. The CDR3 reads CASSQGDREVYEQYF. CDR3 coding DNA: TGCGCCAGCAGCCAAGGAGACAGAGAAGTATACGAGCAGTACTTC.

The rearrangement links TRBV7-9 to TRBJ2-5; TRBD1 or TRBD2 may be the D gene (5 bases each). Germline V gene lookup returns CDR1 SEHNR and CDR2 FQNEAQ (reference sequence). CDR3 length: 15 residues. V lost 4 bases to trimming and J lost 2 bases, with 14 bases between them. The CDR3 sequence: CASSSPSGQQETQYF. The CDR3 bases are TGTGCCAGCAGCTCTCCAAGCGGACAACAAGAGACCCAGTACTTC.

The rearrangement uses TRBV27 and TRBJ1-1, with no clear D. Germline assignment: CDR1 MNHEY and CDR2 SMNVEV (reference sequence). The CDR3 extends over 13 amino acids. V was cut by 7 bases and J by 2 bases, with 11 bases left in between. The CDR3 spells CASKPLENTEAFF. The CDR3, as DNA: TGTGCCAGCAAGCCCCTCGAAAACACTGAAGCTTTCTTT.

V usage is TRBV10-2 and J usage is TRBJ2-3; 7 bases match TRBD2. With 1 base clipped from V and 2 bases from J, the junction kept 9 bases outside the gene matches. The CDR3 consists of 17 residues. Germline V gene sequence: CDR1 WSHSY, CDR2 SAAADI. CDR3 region: CASSEYLTSANTDTQYF. The CDR3 bases are TGCGCCAGCAGTGAGTACTTAACTAGCGCTAACACAGATACGCAGTATTTT.

On this clone itself: The junction does not match germline at one end; this may be a read error. The chain has TRBV6-5 and TRBJ2-2; D not resolved. Germline V lookup: CDR1 MNHEY, CDR2 SVGAGI. The CDR3 totals 13 residues. The CDR3 coding sequence is TGTGCCAGCATAGATACGAACATCGGGGAGCTGTTTTTT. Protein: CASIDTNIGELFF.

The genes are TRBV28 and TRBJ2-5; 8 nucleotides match TRBD2. The germline V gene has CDR1 MDHEN and CDR2 SYDVKM. V shed 6 bases and J 5 bases; nucleotides not matched to a gene: 14. The CDR3 covers 16 residues. The CDR3 is CASSFITGTSYETQYF. Here the CDR3 DNA reads TGTGCCAGCAGCTTCATCACCGGGACTAGTTATGAGACCCAGTACTTC.

The chain uses TRBV27 and TRBJ2-7; no clear D. The CDR3 is made up of 16 amino acids. The V and J ends lost 1 base and 7 bases respectively, with 20 bases between them. Germline V CDR1 and CDR2: MNHEY, SMNVEV (reference sequence). CDR3 in amino acids: CASSLWSYSRPGEQYF. The CDR3 DNA is TGTGCCAGCAGTTTATGGTCCTATTCTCGCCCTGGGGAGCAGTACTTC.

V and J are TRBV2 and TRBJ2-7, with D possibly TRBD2 on 6 matching bases. The CDR3 has 12 amino acids. Germline values: CDR1 SNHLY, CDR2 FYNNEI. Trimming removed 5 bases from V and 6 bases from J, with 11 bases in between. The CDR3 DNA is TGTGCCAGCAGTTACGGGACTCCCGAGCAGTACTTC. Amino acid sequence: CASSYGTPEQYF.

The chain has TRBV19 and TRBJ1-5; 9 nucleotides align to TRBD1. The CDR3 loop spans 17 amino acids. CDR1 is LNHDA and CDR2 is SQIVND in the germline V gene (reference sequence). The V segment lost 4 bases and the J segment 2 bases; nucleotides outside the gene matches: 9. The CDR3 here is CASSTPVGQGGNQPQHF. CDR3 coding DNA: TGTGCCAGTAGTACTCCCGTGGGACAGGGAGGCAATCAGCCCCAGCATTTT.

The chain couples TRBV7-3 to TRBJ2-7, with a tentative D call TRBD1 (5 bases). There are 12 residues in the CDR3. Germline values: CDR1 SGHTA, CDR2 FQGTGA. V was pared by 5 bases and J by 4 bases, with 9 bases between. The CDR3 nucleotides are TGTGCCAGCAGCGAGGACATTTACGAGCAGTACTTC. Its protein product is CASSEDIYEQYF.

CDR3 region: CASSLGAEQYF. The CDR3 bases are TGTGCCAGCAGCCTCGGGGCCGAGCAGTACTTC. The chain is built from TRBV7-9 and TRBJ2-7, with D possibly being TRBD1 or TRBD2 (5 bases each). Trimming pared 5 bases from V and 6 bases from J, leaving 8 bases between. The CDR3 contains 11 residues. The germline V gene encodes CDR1 SEHNR and CDR2 FQNEAQ (reference sequence). Looking up the rest from reference TRBV7-9 and TRBJ2-7 gives the full variable domain: DTGVSQNPRHKITKRGQNVTFRCDPISEHNRLYWYRQTLGQGPEFLTYFQNEAQLEKSRLLSDRFSAERPKGSFSTLEIQRTEQGDSAMYLCASSLGAEQYFGPGTRLTVT.